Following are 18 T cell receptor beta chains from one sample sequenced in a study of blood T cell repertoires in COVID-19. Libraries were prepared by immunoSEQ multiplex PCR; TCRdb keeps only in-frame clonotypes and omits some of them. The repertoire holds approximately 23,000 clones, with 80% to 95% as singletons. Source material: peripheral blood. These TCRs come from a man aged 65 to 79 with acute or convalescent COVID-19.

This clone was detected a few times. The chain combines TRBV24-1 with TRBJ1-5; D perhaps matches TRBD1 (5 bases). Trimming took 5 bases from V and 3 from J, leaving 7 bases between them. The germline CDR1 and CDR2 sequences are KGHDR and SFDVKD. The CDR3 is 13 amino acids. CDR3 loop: CATSGQTNQPQHF. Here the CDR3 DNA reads TGTGCCACCAGTGGACAGACCAATCAGCCCCAGCATTTT.

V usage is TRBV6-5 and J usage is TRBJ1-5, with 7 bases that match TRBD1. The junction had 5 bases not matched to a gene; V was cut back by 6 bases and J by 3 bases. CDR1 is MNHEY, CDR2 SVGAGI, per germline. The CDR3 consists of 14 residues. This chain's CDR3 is CASSQGQTNQPQHF. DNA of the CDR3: TGTGCCAGCAGCCAGGGACAGACCAATCAGCCCCAGCATTTT.

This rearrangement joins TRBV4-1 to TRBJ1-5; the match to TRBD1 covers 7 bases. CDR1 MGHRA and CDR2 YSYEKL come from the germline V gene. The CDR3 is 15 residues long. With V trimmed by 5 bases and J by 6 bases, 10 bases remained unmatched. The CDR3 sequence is CASSDSPGGSQPQHF. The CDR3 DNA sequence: TGCGCCAGCAGCGATTCTCCAGGGGGGAGTCAGCCCCAGCATTTT.

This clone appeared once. The CDR3 sequence: CASSQESKQGSLLYGYTF. CDR3 DNA sequence: TGTGCCAGCAGCCAAGAAAGTAAACAGGGGTCCCTCCTCTATGGCTACACCTTC. V usage is TRBV3-1 (or the pseudogene TRBV3-2) and J usage is TRBJ1-2; TRBD1 agrees at 7 bases. There are 18 residues in the CDR3. V shed 0 bases and J 4 bases; nucleotides not matched to a gene: 14. Germline CDR1 LGHDT, CDR2 YNNKEL (reference sequence).

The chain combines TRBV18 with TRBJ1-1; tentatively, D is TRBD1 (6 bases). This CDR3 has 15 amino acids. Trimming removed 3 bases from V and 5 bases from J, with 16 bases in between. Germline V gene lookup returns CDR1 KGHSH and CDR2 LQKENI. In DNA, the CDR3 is TGTGCCAGCTCACCGCTGCGTACAGGGAATACTGAAGCTTTCTTT. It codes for CASSPLRTGNTEAFF.

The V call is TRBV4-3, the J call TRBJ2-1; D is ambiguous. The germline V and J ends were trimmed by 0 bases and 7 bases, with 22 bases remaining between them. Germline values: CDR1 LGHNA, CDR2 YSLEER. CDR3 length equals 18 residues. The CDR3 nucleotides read TGCGCCAGCAGCCAAGATAGGTTTTTCGGCGGCCCCGGAAATGAGCAGTTCTTC. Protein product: CASSQDRFFGGPGNEQFF.

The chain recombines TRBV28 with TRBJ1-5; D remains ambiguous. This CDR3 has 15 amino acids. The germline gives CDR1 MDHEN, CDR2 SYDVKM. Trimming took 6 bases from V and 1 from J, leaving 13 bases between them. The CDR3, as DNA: TGTGCCAGCAGCCCTAGTAGTATGAGCAATCAGCCCCAGCATTTT. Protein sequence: CASSPSSMSNQPQHF.

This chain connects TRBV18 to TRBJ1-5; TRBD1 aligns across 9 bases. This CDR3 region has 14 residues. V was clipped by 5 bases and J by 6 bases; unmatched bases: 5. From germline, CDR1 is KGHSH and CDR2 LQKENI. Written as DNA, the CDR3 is TGTGCCAGCTCAGACAGGGGGTTAAGTCAGCCCCAGCATTTT. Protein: CASSDRGLSQPQHF. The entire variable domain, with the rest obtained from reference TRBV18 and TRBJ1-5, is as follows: NAGVMQNPRHLVRRRGQEARLRCSPMKGHSHVYWYRQLPEEGLKFMVYLQKENIIDESGMPKERFSAEFPKEGPSILRIQQVVRGDSAAYFCASSDRGLSQPQHFGDGTRLSIL.

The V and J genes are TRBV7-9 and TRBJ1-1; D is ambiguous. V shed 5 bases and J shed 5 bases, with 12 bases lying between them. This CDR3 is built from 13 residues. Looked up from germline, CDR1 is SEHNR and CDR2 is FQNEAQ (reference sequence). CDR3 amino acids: CASSPPAGTEAFF. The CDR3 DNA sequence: TGTGCCAGCAGCCCCCCGGCGGGAACTGAAGCTTTCTTT.

CDR3 sequence reads: CASSRGQVLDTQYF. Written as DNA, the CDR3 is TGTGCCAGTAGTAGGGGACAGGTCTTGGATACGCAGTATTTT. V usage is TRBV19 and J usage is TRBJ2-3; TRBD1 agrees at 8 bases. Unmatched junction bases numbered 6, after V lost 4 bases and J lost 6 bases. The CDR3 is 14 amino acids. Per the germline V gene, CDR1 is LNHDA and CDR2 is SQIVND (reference sequence).

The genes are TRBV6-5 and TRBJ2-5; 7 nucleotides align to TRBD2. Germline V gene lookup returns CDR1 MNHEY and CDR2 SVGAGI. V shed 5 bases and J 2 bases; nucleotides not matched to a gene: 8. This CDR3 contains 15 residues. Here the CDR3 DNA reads TGTGCCAGCAGTCCCATCTGGACTAGTCAAGAGACCCAGTACTTC. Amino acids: CASSPIWTSQETQYF.

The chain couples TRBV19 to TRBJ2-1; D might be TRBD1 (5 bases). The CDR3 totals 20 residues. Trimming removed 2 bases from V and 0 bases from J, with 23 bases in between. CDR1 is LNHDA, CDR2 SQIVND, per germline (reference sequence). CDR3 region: CASSISPAGMGPSSYNEQFF. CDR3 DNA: TGTGCCAGTAGTATATCTCCGGCAGGGATGGGCCCGAGCTCCTACAATGAGCAGTTCTTC. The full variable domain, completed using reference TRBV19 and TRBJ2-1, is DGGITQSPKYLFRKEGQNVTLSCEQNLNHDAMYWYRQDPGQGLRLIYYSQIVNDFQKGDIAEGYSVSREKKESFPLTVTSAQKNPTAFYLCASSISPAGMGPSSYNEQFFGPGTRLTVL.

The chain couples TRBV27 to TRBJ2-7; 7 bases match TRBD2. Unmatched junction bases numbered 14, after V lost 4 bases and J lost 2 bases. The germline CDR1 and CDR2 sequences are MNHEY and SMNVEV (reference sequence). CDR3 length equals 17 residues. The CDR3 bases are TGTGCCAGCAGTTCAAGGACTAGACAGTTGGCCCCCTACGAGCAGTACTTC. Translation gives CASSSRTRQLAPYEQYF.

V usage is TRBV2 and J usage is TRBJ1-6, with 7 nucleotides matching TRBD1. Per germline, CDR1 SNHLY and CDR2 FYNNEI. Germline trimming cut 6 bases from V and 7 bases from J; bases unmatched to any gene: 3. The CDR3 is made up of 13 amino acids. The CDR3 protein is CASSGTANSPLHF. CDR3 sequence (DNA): TGTGCCAGCAGCGGGACAGCCAATTCACCCCTCCACTTT.

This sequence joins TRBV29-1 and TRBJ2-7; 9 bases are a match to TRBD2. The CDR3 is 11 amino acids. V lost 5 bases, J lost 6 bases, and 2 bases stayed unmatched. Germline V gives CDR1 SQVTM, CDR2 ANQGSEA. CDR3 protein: CSVRGRGEQYF. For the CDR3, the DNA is TGCAGCGTTCGCGGGAGGGGCGAGCAGTACTTC.

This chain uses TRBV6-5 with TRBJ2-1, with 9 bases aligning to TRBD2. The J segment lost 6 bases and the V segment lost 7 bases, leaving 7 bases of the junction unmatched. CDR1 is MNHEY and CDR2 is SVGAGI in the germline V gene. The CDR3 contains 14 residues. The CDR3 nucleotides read TGTGCCAGCACGGCACTAGCGGGTCCCAATGAGCAGTTCTTC. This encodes CASTALAGPNEQFF.

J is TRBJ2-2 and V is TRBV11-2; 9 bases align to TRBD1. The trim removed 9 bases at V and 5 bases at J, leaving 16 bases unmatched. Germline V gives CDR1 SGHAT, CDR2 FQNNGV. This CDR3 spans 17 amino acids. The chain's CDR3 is CASTEGGTGFRTGELFF. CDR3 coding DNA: TGTGCCAGTACGGAGGGCGGGACAGGGTTTAGGACCGGGGAGCTGTTTTTT.

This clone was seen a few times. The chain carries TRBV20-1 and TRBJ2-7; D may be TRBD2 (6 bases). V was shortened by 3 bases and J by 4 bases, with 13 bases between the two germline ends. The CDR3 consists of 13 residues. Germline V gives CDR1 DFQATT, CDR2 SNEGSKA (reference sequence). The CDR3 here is CSASDGSGYEQYF. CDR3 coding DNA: TGCAGTGCTAGTGACGGGAGCGGGTACGAGCAGTACTTC.